The 28 T cell receptor beta chains in this list originate from one sample, sequenced in a study of blood T cell repertoires in COVID-19. The method was immunoSEQ multiplex PCR; TCRdb's version includes in-frame clones alone and lacks a portion of them. The sample carries about 240,000 clones, roughly 87% recorded once. What was sequenced was PBMCs or T cells enriched from blood (not recorded which). The receptors were sampled from a woman between 25 and 40 years old with acute COVID-19.

The V gene is TRBV12-3 or TRBV12-4, the J gene TRBJ1-1; D uncertain. Trimming pared 2 bases from V and 4 bases from J, leaving 8 bases between. The CDR3 is 13 amino acids. The CDR3 is CASSLPYGTEAFF. The CDR3 DNA follows: TGTGCCAGCAGTTTACCCTATGGCACTGAAGCTTTCTTT.

This chain links TRBV5-1 with TRBJ2-7; 8 nucleotides align to TRBD1. Germline V gives CDR1 SGHRS, CDR2 YFSETQ. The J segment lost 7 bases and the V segment lost 5 bases, leaving 5 bases of the junction unmatched. CDR3 length equals 12 residues. The CDR3 DNA reads TGCGCCAGCAGTTCAGGGGGCGAGGAGCAGTACTTC. Encoded protein: CASSSGGEEQYF.

With regard to this clone: Other nucleotide sequences in the sample specify the same CDR3. The chain recombines TRBV30 with TRBJ1-5; TRBD1 agrees at 8 bases. Per germline, CDR1 GTSNPN and CDR2 SVGIG (reference sequence). The V and J ends lost 0 bases and 5 bases, in that order; junction bases with no gene match: 0. This CDR3 contains 13 residues. Written as DNA, the CDR3 is TGTGCCTGGAGTGTACAGGGGGATCAGCCCCAGCATTTT. It yields the protein CAWSVQGDQPQHF.

This clone is a singleton in its sample. The chain couples TRBV5-1 to TRBJ2-2, with 8 bases identical to TRBD1. Germline V lookup: CDR1 SGHRS, CDR2 YFSETQ. The junction had 8 bases not matched to a gene; V was cut back by 4 bases and J by 6 bases. The CDR3 contains 15 residues. As DNA, the CDR3 is TGCGCCAGCAGCCCACAGGGGGAAGGGGCCGGGGAGCTGTTTTTT. Translated, it gives CASSPQGEGAGELFF.

This clone was picked up one time. The rearrangement joins TRBV7-9 to TRBJ1-2; no firm D call. The CDR3 sequence is 13 residues long. The germline V and J ends were trimmed by 5 bases and 2 bases, with 9 bases remaining between them. The V gene's germline CDR1 is SEHNR and CDR2 FQNEAQ (reference sequence). The CDR3 reads CASSPPPNYGYTF. The CDR3 region has the DNA TGTGCCAGCAGCCCCCCTCCGAACTATGGCTACACCTTC.

The V call is TRBV6-5, the J call TRBJ2-1; 8 bases are shared with TRBD1. The CDR3 has 11 amino acids. After removal of 10 bases from V and 9 bases from J, the junction contained 5 bases not matched to a gene. The germline CDR1 and CDR2 sequences are MNHEY and SVGAGI. This CDR3 reads CATEQGVEQFF. The CDR3 DNA sequence: TGTGCCACCGAACAGGGGGTTGAGCAGTTCTTC.

This chain joins TRBV5-1 and TRBJ2-1; 11 bases fit TRBD2. After removal of 2 bases from V and 7 bases from J, the junction contained 8 bases not matched to a gene. The CDR3 is 16 amino acids. Per germline, CDR1 SGHRS and CDR2 YFSETQ. The chain's CDR3 is CASSFRSSGGANEQFF. The CDR3 nucleotides are TGCGCCAGCAGCTTCCGTAGTAGCGGGGGGGCGAATGAGCAGTTCTTC.

Worth noting for this clone: At one end the junction does not follow the germline gene, possibly because of a read error. This rearrangement joins TRBV7-7 to TRBJ2-5; 8 bases line up with TRBD1. Germline CDR1 and CDR2: SSHAT and FNYEAQ (reference sequence). The CDR3 runs 14 residues. CDR3 protein: CASSPQGAVETQYF. The CDR3 nucleotides read TGTGCTAGCAGCCCTCAGGGGGCGGTGGAGACCCAGTACTTC.

This clone has just one count. The chain links TRBV6-5 to TRBJ1-2, with 8 bases that match TRBD1. The V gene end was trimmed by 7 bases and the J gene end by 4 bases; junction bases not matched to a gene: 5. This CDR3 has 13 amino acids. Looked up from germline, CDR1 is MNHEY and CDR2 is SVGAGI. The CDR3 spells CASTNRGSYGYTF. The CDR3, as DNA: TGTGCCAGCACTAACAGGGGGAGCTATGGCTACACCTTC.

V usage is TRBV28 and J usage is TRBJ2-1, with D maybe TRBD2 (6 bases). V was clipped by 2 bases and J by 3 bases, with 20 bases between them. This CDR3 has 18 residues. Germline V CDR1 and CDR2: MDHEN, SYDVKM. The CDR3 nucleotides read TGTGCCAGCAGTTTAAGGAACTTGTATGGGGGGAGCTACAATGAGCAGTTCTTC. It translates to CASSLRNLYGGSYNEQFF.

This chain joins TRBV7-2 and TRBJ2-7; 7 positions match TRBD2. Germline V lookup: CDR1 SGHTA, CDR2 FQGNSA. J gave up 1 base and V 5 bases, and 14 bases lay outside the gene matches. The CDR3 covers 17 residues. CDR3 DNA sequence: TGTGCCAGCAGCCTCAGGCGACGTGGCGGGGGATCCTACGAGCAGTACTTC. This sequence encodes CASSLRRRGGGSYEQYF.

This sequence joins TRBV15 and TRBJ2-1; D is possibly TRBD1 (6 bases). In germline, CDR1 is LNHNV, CDR2 YYDKDF (reference sequence). The CDR3 consists of 14 residues. V shed 2 bases and J shed 12 bases, with 17 bases lying between them. CDR3 bases: TGTGCCACCAGCAGACCCTCGTCCGGGACACCGCAGTTCTTC. Protein product: CATSRPSSGTPQFF.

This chain connects TRBV7-2 to TRBJ1-5; D gene unclear. The V end lost 3 bases, the J end lost 2 bases, and 2 bases lay between the germline ends. From germline, CDR1 is SGHTA and CDR2 FQGNSA. This CDR3 contains 12 residues. In DNA, the CDR3 is TGTGCCAGCAGCTTCGGCAATCAGCCCCAGCATTTT. Its protein is CASSFGNQPQHF.

The chain uses TRBV5-4 and TRBJ1-4, with D maybe TRBD1 (6 bases). This CDR3 contains 13 residues. CDR1 is SGHNT and CDR2 is YYREEE in the germline V gene (reference sequence). Between the trimmed V and J ends, which lost 1 base and 6 bases, there was a span of 7 bases. CDR3 DNA sequence: TGTGCCAGCAGCTTGTCAGGGGATGAAAAACTGTTTTTT. This sequence encodes CASSLSGDEKLFF.

This chain joins TRBV7-9 and TRBJ1-4; possibly TRBD1 for D (6 bases). There are 15 residues in the CDR3. Looked up from germline, CDR1 is SEHNR and CDR2 is FQNEAQ (reference sequence). V lost 3 bases to trimming and J lost 0 bases, with 8 bases between them. The CDR3 DNA sequence: TGTGCCAGCAGCTTGTCAGGGGCAACTAATGAAAAACTGTTTTTT. Translation: CASSLSGATNEKLFF.

This chain joins TRBV6-5 and TRBJ1-5; TRBD1 aligns across 7 bases. The CDR3 contains 14 residues. The V segment lost 6 bases and the J segment 7 bases; nucleotides outside the gene matches: 9. CDR1 and CDR2 (germline): MNHEY, SVGAGI. The CDR3 DNA reads TGTGCCAGCAGATCGGCAGGGGGAATGCAGCCCCAGCATTTT. Residues: CASRSAGGMQPQHF.

The chain employs TRBV7-9 and TRBJ1-5; TRBD1 might be the D (6 bases). CDR1 SEHNR and CDR2 FQNEAQ come from the germline V gene (reference sequence). Deletions cut 5 bases from V and 1 base from J, with 9 bases between. This CDR3 comprises 14 residues. DNA of the CDR3: TGTGCCAGCAGCCGTACAGGGAGCAATCAGCCCCAGCATTTT. Protein sequence: CASSRTGSNQPQHF.

The rearrangement links TRBV7-9 to TRBJ1-2, with no clear D. Trimming took 1 base from V and 7 from J, leaving 4 bases between them. From germline, CDR1 is SEHNR and CDR2 FQNEAQ (reference sequence). The CDR3 sequence is 11 residues long. Here the CDR3 reads CASSLGSGYTF. CDR3 bases: TGTGCCAGCAGCTTAGGGAGTGGCTACACCTTC.

V gene TRBV18 combines with J gene TRBJ1-5, with D tentatively TRBD1 (5 bases). Germline CDR1 reads KGHSH; CDR2 reads LQKENI. There are 13 residues in the CDR3. The V end was cut by 3 bases, the J end by 9 bases, with 12 bases between. CDR3 protein: CASSPQGSRPQHF. CDR3 bases: TGTGCCAGCTCACCGCAGGGATCCCGGCCCCAGCATTTT.

The genes are TRBV5-5 and TRBJ1-1; D is unclear. Deletions cut 2 bases from V and 4 bases from J, with 12 bases between. The germline V gene encodes CDR1 SGHKS and CDR2 YYEKEE (reference sequence). The CDR3 has 14 residues. CDR3 region: CASSFYYDSTEAFF. DNA of the CDR3: TGTGCCAGCAGCTTTTACTACGATAGCACTGAAGCTTTCTTT.

The J gene is TRBJ1-1, the V gene TRBV29-1; unclear D gene. This CDR3 has 11 residues. The germline V gene has CDR1 SQVTM and CDR2 ANQGSEA. V was cut by 4 bases and J by 8 bases, with 11 bases left in between. The CDR3: CSVAQAGEAFF. The CDR3, as DNA: TGCAGCGTTGCCCAGGCGGGGGAAGCTTTCTTT.

The V and J genes are TRBV6-1 and TRBJ1-2; D remains ambiguous. The CDR3 runs to 15 residues. V was trimmed by 2 bases and J by 7 bases, leaving 17 bases between them. The V gene's germline CDR1 is MNHNS and CDR2 SASEGT. For the CDR3, the DNA is TGTGCCAGCAGTGAAATCGAAGAGCAGACGGGTGGCTACACCTTC. This encodes CASSEIEEQTGGYTF.

The chain couples TRBV9 to TRBJ1-4, with TRBD1 matching 11 bases. Per germline, CDR1 SGDLS and CDR2 YYNGEE. Trimming removed 5 bases from V and 4 bases from J; junction bases left unmatched: 4. The CDR3 is 15 amino acids. The CDR3 is CASSTGTGGNEKLFF. CDR3 in DNA: TGTGCCAGCAGTACAGGGACAGGGGGTAATGAAAAACTGTTTTTT.

V and J are TRBV7-6 and TRBJ2-2, with 10 bases aligning to TRBD1. The CDR3 loop spans 16 amino acids. Germline CDR1 and CDR2: SGHVS and FNYEAQ. V lost 6 bases and J lost 4; bases outside the gene matches: 8. The CDR3 loop reads CASSQGQGPLTGELFF. For the CDR3, the DNA is TGTGCCAGCAGTCAGGGACAGGGGCCTCTCACCGGGGAGCTGTTTTTT.

The chain employs TRBV5-1 and TRBJ1-1; TRBD1 is a possible D gene (5 bases). Germline-derived CDR1 and CDR2 are SGHRS and YFSETQ. The V gene lost 0 bases and the J gene lost 0 bases, with 18 bases spanning the gap. This CDR3 is 18 amino acids long. DNA of the CDR3: TGCGCCAGCAGCTTGGGTACAGACAGCATAAAACTGAACACTGAAGCTTTCTTT. Protein: CASSLGTDSIKLNTEAFF.

The CDR3 sequence: CASRGGQGGAEAFF. The CDR3 nucleotides are TGTGCCAGCAGGGGAGGACAGGGAGGCGCTGAAGCTTTCTTT. This sequence joins TRBV5-6 and TRBJ1-1, with 8 bases matching TRBD1. This CDR3 is 14 amino acids long. V lost 5 bases to trimming and J lost 6 bases; unmatched junction nucleotides: 9. Germline CDR1 is SGHDT and CDR2 is YYEEEE.

This rearrangement joins TRBV10-1 to TRBJ1-1, with D perhaps matching TRBD1 (5 bases). Germline V CDR1 and CDR2: WNHNN, SYGVQD (reference sequence). Trimming removed 6 bases at V and 6 bases at J, with 17 bases between. CDR3 size: 14 residues. DNA for the CDR3: TGCGCCAGCAGCCTTACAGGCGGGGACTCTGAAGCTTTCTTT. This codes for CASSLTGGDSEAFF.

The rearrangement links TRBV7-2 to TRBJ2-5, with TRBD2 as a possible D gene (6 bases). This CDR3 has 16 residues. Germline V gene data show CDR1 as SGHTA and CDR2 as FQGNSA. V dropped 3 bases and J dropped 2 bases, with 16 bases sitting between them. The CDR3 spells CASSLHPGVSQETQYF. CDR3 DNA sequence: TGTGCCAGCAGCTTGCACCCGGGGGTTAGTCAAGAGACCCAGTACTTC.